This T cell receptor (beta chain) was recorded in a study of breast tumors, draining lymph nodes, adjacent tissues (dated by TCRdb to the mid-2010s). About the full investigation: TCR beta repertoires were compared across tumor, adjacent nontumor tissue and axillary lymph nodes obtained from breast cancer patients. The study was designed to assess the relationships and possible T-cell exchange between tumor, surrounding tissue and draining lymph node repertoires in human breast cancer. What the research found in general, with its limitations: In luminal-like breast cancer, tumor and nontumor tissue repertoires resembled each other significantly more than in basal-like breast cancer. Tumor T-cell repertoires showed less diversity than lymph node repertoires and more diversity than nontumor tissue repertoires, and tumor T-cell repertoires showed preferential V and J gene usage. The study presented the conclusion that tumor T cells originate in lymph nodes as consistent with a hypothesis, not as something directly demonstrated. The data were considered consistent with most tumor T cells being derived from the lymph node and subsequently expanding within tumor tissue.

With respect to this clonotype: Its antigen is unknown. Base qualities are missing; no much larger clone stands one base away.

Reading the germline V gene (reference sequence) gives CDR1 DFQATT and CDR2 SNEGSKA. Counted from cysteine to phenylalanine, this CDR3 has 13 amino acids. Only the CDR3 DNA stays, 39 bases, in frame from base 1. The germline V end is reduced by 5 bases and the J end by 3 bases; junction bases left unmatched: 7. Sequencer: Illumina HiSeq 2000. Multiplex PCR amplification was used to build the TCR beta chain libraries. The amplified TCR beta chain products were analyzed by high-throughput sequencing. The raw public reads went through TCRdb reprocessing: fastp at Q25, MiXCR clone calling, in-frame beta chains kept. CDR3 protein sequences are deduplicated, and each keeps its most common genes and DNA. This sample comprises roughly 32,000 distinct CDR3 sequences, 30% to 45% of them detected only once. Jointly, the top ten make up around 9.9% of the sample.

The sequenced sample consisted of breast tumor tissue. This TCR was recovered from a female donor with breast cancer. Some clones in this sample may be carry-over from other donors' samples. The sequence is built from TRBV20-1 and TRBJ2-7, and 7 bases in between align with TRBD2. The CDR3 reads CSAPVGGLYEQYF. The sequenced DNA: TGCAGTGCTCCCGTGGGAGGGCTCTACGAGCAGTACTTC.